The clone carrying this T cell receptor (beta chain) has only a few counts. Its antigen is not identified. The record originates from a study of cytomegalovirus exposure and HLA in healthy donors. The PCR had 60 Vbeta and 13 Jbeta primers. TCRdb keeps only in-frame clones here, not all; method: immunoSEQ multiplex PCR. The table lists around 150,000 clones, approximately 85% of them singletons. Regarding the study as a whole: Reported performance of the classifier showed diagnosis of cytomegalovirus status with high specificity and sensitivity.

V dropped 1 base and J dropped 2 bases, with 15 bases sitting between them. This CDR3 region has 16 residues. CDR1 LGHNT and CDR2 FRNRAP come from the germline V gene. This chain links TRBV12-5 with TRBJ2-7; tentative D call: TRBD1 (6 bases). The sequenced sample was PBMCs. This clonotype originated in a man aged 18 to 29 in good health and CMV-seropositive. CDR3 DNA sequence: TGTGCTAGTGGTTTGGGATTCCTGGGGGCCGCCTACGAGCAGTACTTC. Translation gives CASGLGFLGAAYEQYF.